Below, 15 T cell receptor beta chains from the same sample are listed, as sequenced in a study of cytomegalovirus exposure and HLA in healthy donors. The PCR employed 60 Vbeta primers together with 13 Jbeta primers. TCRdb's copy holds only in-frame clones and misses some; the assay was immunoSEQ multiplex PCR. The data show some 200,000 clones, just under 70% seen once. The sequenced sample consisted of PBMCs. Receptors originate from a man in his forties in good health and CMV-seropositive.

This clone was counted a few times. This chain joins TRBV19 and TRBJ2-2; 9 bases match TRBD1. This CDR3 spans 17 amino acids. V shed 7 bases, J shed 1 base, and the junction held 10 bases outside the gene matches. The V gene's germline CDR1 is LNHDA and CDR2 SQIVND (reference sequence). The DNA for the CDR3 is TGTGCCAGTACCCACGAGGGACAGGGCTTGAACACCGGGGAGCTGTTTTTT. It encodes CASTHEGQGLNTGELFF.

The rearrangement joins TRBV5-1 to TRBJ2-7, with 9 bases that match TRBD1. Trimming cost V 4 bases and J 3 bases; bases outside gene matches: 8. Germline V lookup: CDR1 SGHRS, CDR2 YFSETQ. The CDR3 sequence is 15 residues long. CDR3 in DNA: TGCGCCAGCAGCCCGGCCGGGACAGGGAACTACGAGCAGTACTTC. As protein: CASSPAGTGNYEQYF.

The CDR3 is CSVLPQGSGRETQYF. CDR3 bases: TGCAGCGTTCTTCCCCAGGGGAGTGGTCGAGAGACCCAGTACTTC. The genes are TRBV29-1 and TRBJ2-5; D might be TRBD1 (6 bases). The CDR3 extends over 15 amino acids. Deletions cut 5 bases from V and 4 bases from J, with 20 bases between. Germline V gene sequence: CDR1 SQVTM, CDR2 ANQGSEA.

V usage is TRBV28 and J usage is TRBJ2-1; the match to TRBD1 covers 8 bases. The junction had 5 bases not matched to a gene; V was cut back by 2 bases and J by 8 bases. The CDR3 is made up of 14 amino acids. Germline V gene data show CDR1 as MDHEN and CDR2 as SYDVKM. The DNA of the CDR3 is TGTGCCAGCAGTTTAACAGGGGGGCGGGATGAGCAGTTCTTC. Encoded protein: CASSLTGGRDEQFF.

The genes are TRBV6-1 and TRBJ1-2; D is possibly TRBD1 (6 bases). V was shortened by 1 base and J by 6 bases, with 6 bases between the two germline ends. The germline V gene has CDR1 MNHNS and CDR2 SASEGT. The CDR3 covers 12 residues. The CDR3 DNA is TGTGCCAGCAGTGAAGACAGGGATGGCTACACCTTC. Translating gives CASSEDRDGYTF.

CDR3 amino acids: CASSTGGSSYTF. In DNA, the CDR3 is TGTGCCAGTTCTACAGGGGGATCTAGCTACACCTTC. The chain is built from TRBV19 and TRBJ1-2; TRBD1 agrees at 8 bases. V shed 8 bases and J 9 bases; nucleotides not matched to a gene: 8. This CDR3 spans 12 amino acids. Germline CDR1 is LNHDA and CDR2 is SQIVND (reference sequence).

The rearrangement links TRBV15 to TRBJ1-4; possible D gene TRBD1, 5 bases. The V gene lost 8 bases and the J gene lost 7 bases, with 17 bases spanning the gap. Germline CDR1 LNHNV, CDR2 YYDKDF (reference sequence). The CDR3 spans 14 residues. The CDR3 sequence: CATRTGQGGEKLFF. CDR3 DNA: TGTGCCACCCGCACGGGGCAGGGAGGTGAAAAACTGTTTTTT.

This chain connects TRBV6-5 to TRBJ2-3; no reliable D call. Per the germline V gene, CDR1 is MNHEY and CDR2 is SVGAGI. The ends were cut back, 4 bases at V and 4 bases at J, with 3 bases in the middle. This CDR3 contains 11 residues. Here the CDR3 DNA reads TGTGCCAGCAGTTCCGCAGATACGCAGTATTTT. Translated: CASSSADTQYF.

The J gene is TRBJ2-5, the V gene TRBV4-1; 10 nucleotides match TRBD1. CDR1 is MGHRA, CDR2 YSYEKL, per germline. The ends lost 4 bases at V and 2 bases at J; junction bases unmatched: 7. The CDR3 runs to 16 residues. The CDR3 DNA reads as TGCGCCAGCAGCCGCATACCGGGACAGGGGCAAGAGACCCAGTACTTC. It specifies CASSRIPGQGQETQYF.

The chain joins TRBV28 to TRBJ2-1, with TRBD1 identical over 11 bases. V shed 5 bases, J shed 6 bases, and the junction held 6 bases outside the gene matches. The CDR3 contains 15 residues. Germline V CDR1 and CDR2: MDHEN, SYDVKM. For the CDR3, the DNA is TGTGCCAGCAGTCCCCCGGGACAGGGGGGCAATGAGCAGTTCTTC. Protein sequence: CASSPPGQGGNEQFF.

The chain recombines TRBV27 with TRBJ2-4; no clear D. The V gene lost 4 bases and the J gene lost 0 bases, with 10 bases spanning the gap. Germline values: CDR1 MNHEY, CDR2 SMNVEV (reference sequence). This CDR3 spans 15 amino acids. DNA for the CDR3: TGTGCCAGCAGTTCCCGGGTGGGAGCCAAAAACATTCAGTACTTC. Its translation: CASSSRVGAKNIQYF.

V is TRBV27 and J is TRBJ2-7; 8 nucleotides match TRBD2. V gave up 7 bases and J gave up 4 bases; unmatched junction bases: 12. Germline V gene sequence: CDR1 MNHEY, CDR2 SMNVEV (reference sequence). CDR3 size: 15 residues. The CDR3 DNA is TGTGCCAGCACCACTCTTTCGGGGGGGCCGTACGAGCAGTACTTC. Encoded protein: CASTTLSGGPYEQYF.

The rearrangement uses TRBV5-1 and TRBJ2-3; D call uncertain. V dropped 0 bases and J dropped 1 base, with 12 bases sitting between them. The CDR3 totals 16 residues. Germline V gene data show CDR1 as SGHRS and CDR2 as YFSETQ. The CDR3 DNA reads as TGCGCCAGCAGCTTGGCGTCACAAGTCGGCACAGATACGCAGTATTTT. The encoded protein is CASSLASQVGTDTQYF.

V and J are TRBV6-6 and TRBJ2-1; 7 bases align to TRBD1. Per the germline V gene, CDR1 is MNHNY and CDR2 is SVGAGI (reference sequence). This CDR3 is built from 15 residues. V gave up 2 bases and J gave up 4 bases; unmatched junction bases: 5. The CDR3 spells CASSYDRVAYNEQFF. The CDR3 region has the DNA TGTGCCAGCAGTTACGACAGGGTAGCTTACAATGAGCAGTTCTTC.

Details on this clone: At one end, the junction sequence differs from germline, possibly due to a read error. The chain has TRBV5-6 and TRBJ1-3; 9 positions agree with TRBD1. The length of the CDR3 is 12 residues. The germline V gene has CDR1 SGHDT and CDR2 YYEEEE. The CDR3 loop is CGTGSSGNTIYF. CDR3 coding DNA: TGCGGGACAGGGAGCTCTGGAAACACCATATATTTT.